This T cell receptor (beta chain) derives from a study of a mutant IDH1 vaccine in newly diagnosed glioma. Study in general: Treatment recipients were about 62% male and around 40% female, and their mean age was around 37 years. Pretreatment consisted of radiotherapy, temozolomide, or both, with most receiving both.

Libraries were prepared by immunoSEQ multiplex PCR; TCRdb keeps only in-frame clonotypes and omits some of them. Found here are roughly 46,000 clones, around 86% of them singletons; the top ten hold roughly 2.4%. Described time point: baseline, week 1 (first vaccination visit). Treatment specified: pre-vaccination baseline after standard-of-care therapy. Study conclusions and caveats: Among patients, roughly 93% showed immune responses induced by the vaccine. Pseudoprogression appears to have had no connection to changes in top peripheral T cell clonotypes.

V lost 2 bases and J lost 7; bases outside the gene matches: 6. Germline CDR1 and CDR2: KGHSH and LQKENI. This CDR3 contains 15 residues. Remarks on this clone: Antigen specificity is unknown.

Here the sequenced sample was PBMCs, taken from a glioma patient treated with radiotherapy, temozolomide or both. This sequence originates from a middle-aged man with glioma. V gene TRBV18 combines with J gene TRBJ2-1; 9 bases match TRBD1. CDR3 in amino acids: CASSPLKDRGNEQFF. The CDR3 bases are TGTGCCAGCTCACCATTAAAGGACAGGGGAAATGAGCAGTTCTTC.